This note documents a single TCR beta chain sequence. This clone has just one count. What antigen it recognizes has not been identified. The sample holds no much larger clone one base away, and base qualities are not on file. The CDR3 numbers 13 residues from cysteine through phenylalanine. Solely the CDR3 DNA is kept, with 39 bases framed from the first base. The germline V gene (reference sequence) sets CDR1 to LNHDA and CDR2 to SQIVND. Trimming removed 8 bases from V and 8 bases from J, leaving 18 bases between the germline ends. This sample is part of a study of OX40 agonist ivuxolimab in advanced cancers. In the study overall: Ivuxolimab was a fully human IgG2 agonistic monoclonal antibody targeting the costimulatory receptor OX40 (CD134). Partial responses occurred in three dose-escalation patients: two with cutaneous melanoma and one with hepatocellular carcinoma. Intravenous ivuxolimab was administered to patients every 2 weeks at six dose levels: 0.01, 0.1, 0.3, 1.5, 3 and 10 mg/kg. Prior anti-PD-1, anti-PD-L1 or anti-CTLA-4 therapy was permitted, and approximately 42% of dose-escalation patients had received checkpoint inhibitors. The point of sequencing TCRbeta in the periphery was to test whether ivuxolimab changed TCR sequence diversity and drove clonal T-cell expansion. The monotherapy dose-escalation portion (N ≈ 52 patients) of the phase I ivuxolimab trial is reported in the paper. Of the approximately 50 dose-escalation patients, hepatocellular carcinoma was present in about 20, melanoma in roughly 15, renal cell carcinoma in 9 and head and neck cancer in 9. A male proportion of 82.7% and a mean age of 60 years, ranging from about 23 to 90, were recorded for the dose-escalation cohort. General study outcomes and caveats: After ivuxolimab, expanded clones were on average more numerous among CD8+ T cells than among CD4+ T cells. Low levels of normalized T-cell clonal expansion were also seen in some patients who did not respond. At doses of 0.1 to 3.0 mg/kg, clonal expansion of both CD4+ and CD8+ blood T cells was observed from baseline to week 6. Which antigens the clonally expanded peripheral T cells were specific for was not determined. In partial responders in the 0.1-3.0 mg/kg groups, normalized peripheral clonal expansion was found to be among the lowest, especially among CD8+ T cells.

Genomic DNA was extracted from sorted cells for sequencing of the TCRbeta CDR3 region. TCRbeta CDR3 regions were sequenced using the immunoSEQ Assay. TCRdb holds this immuneACCESS table with in-frame rearrangements only. Some clones are missing; in checked studies, unresolved V genes explain under half, and the rest has no known cause. For this sample the table gives some 66,000 clones, of which around 79% were detected only once. The ten largest clones capture 5% to 6% of the sample. The trial excluded patients who had a history of autoimmune disease or were on systemic immunosuppression. Peripheral blood for TCR sequencing was collected from all dose cohorts at baseline, on cycle 4 day 1, and on cycle 7 day 1. Samples were obtained from an open-label, multicenter, first-in-human phase I dose-escalation trial of ivuxolimab. The trial enrolled adults with locally advanced or metastatic head and neck squamous cell, hepatocellular, melanoma or renal cell carcinoma. CD4+ and CD8+ T cells were sorted separately from peripheral blood before TCR sequencing.

The TCR was taken from an adult with an advanced solid tumor such as melanoma, head and neck, liver or kidney cancer. The rearrangement combines TRBV19 with TRBJ1-2; the D gene is possibly TRBD1, with 5 bases matching. The material sequenced was CD4+ or CD8+ T cells sorted from blood, taken in a trial of the OX40 agonist ivuxolimab. The sequence in DNA is TGTGCCAGTGCCCGGCCAGGGAGATGGGGCTACACCTTC. Its translation is CASARPGRWGYTF.